This TCR beta chain was captured in a study of T-cell memory formation after mild COVID-19. About the research overall: TCR clusters mostly belonged to single donors. Study-wide results and limits: Researchers could not confirm that second-wave clones peaking on day 37 targeted SARS-CoV-2. Pre-infection memory harbored some responding clones, suggesting cross-reactive memory joined.

This clonotype came up a few times. Its antigen is not identified. TCRdb re-derived calls from the 5' RACE reads in MiXCR, one entry per CDR3 protein. The sample carries 560,000 or so distinct CDR3 sequences, roughly 17% recorded once. The germline V and J ends were trimmed by 1 base and 4 bases, with 10 bases remaining between them. Germline CDR1 reads SGHTA; CDR2 reads FQGTGA. The CDR3 runs to 14 residues. The sequence derives from an adult woman who had mild COVID-19 (a few samples of this study predate the infection). Cell type and time point are not known. The sequencing sample was made of PBMCs or a T cell subset sorted from them (not recorded which). The V gene is TRBV7-3, the J gene TRBJ1-1; the D is unclear. CDR3 in DNA: TGTGCCAGCAGCTTAAACGGGTGGAGCACTGAAGCTTTCTTT. Translated: CASSLNGWSTEAFF.